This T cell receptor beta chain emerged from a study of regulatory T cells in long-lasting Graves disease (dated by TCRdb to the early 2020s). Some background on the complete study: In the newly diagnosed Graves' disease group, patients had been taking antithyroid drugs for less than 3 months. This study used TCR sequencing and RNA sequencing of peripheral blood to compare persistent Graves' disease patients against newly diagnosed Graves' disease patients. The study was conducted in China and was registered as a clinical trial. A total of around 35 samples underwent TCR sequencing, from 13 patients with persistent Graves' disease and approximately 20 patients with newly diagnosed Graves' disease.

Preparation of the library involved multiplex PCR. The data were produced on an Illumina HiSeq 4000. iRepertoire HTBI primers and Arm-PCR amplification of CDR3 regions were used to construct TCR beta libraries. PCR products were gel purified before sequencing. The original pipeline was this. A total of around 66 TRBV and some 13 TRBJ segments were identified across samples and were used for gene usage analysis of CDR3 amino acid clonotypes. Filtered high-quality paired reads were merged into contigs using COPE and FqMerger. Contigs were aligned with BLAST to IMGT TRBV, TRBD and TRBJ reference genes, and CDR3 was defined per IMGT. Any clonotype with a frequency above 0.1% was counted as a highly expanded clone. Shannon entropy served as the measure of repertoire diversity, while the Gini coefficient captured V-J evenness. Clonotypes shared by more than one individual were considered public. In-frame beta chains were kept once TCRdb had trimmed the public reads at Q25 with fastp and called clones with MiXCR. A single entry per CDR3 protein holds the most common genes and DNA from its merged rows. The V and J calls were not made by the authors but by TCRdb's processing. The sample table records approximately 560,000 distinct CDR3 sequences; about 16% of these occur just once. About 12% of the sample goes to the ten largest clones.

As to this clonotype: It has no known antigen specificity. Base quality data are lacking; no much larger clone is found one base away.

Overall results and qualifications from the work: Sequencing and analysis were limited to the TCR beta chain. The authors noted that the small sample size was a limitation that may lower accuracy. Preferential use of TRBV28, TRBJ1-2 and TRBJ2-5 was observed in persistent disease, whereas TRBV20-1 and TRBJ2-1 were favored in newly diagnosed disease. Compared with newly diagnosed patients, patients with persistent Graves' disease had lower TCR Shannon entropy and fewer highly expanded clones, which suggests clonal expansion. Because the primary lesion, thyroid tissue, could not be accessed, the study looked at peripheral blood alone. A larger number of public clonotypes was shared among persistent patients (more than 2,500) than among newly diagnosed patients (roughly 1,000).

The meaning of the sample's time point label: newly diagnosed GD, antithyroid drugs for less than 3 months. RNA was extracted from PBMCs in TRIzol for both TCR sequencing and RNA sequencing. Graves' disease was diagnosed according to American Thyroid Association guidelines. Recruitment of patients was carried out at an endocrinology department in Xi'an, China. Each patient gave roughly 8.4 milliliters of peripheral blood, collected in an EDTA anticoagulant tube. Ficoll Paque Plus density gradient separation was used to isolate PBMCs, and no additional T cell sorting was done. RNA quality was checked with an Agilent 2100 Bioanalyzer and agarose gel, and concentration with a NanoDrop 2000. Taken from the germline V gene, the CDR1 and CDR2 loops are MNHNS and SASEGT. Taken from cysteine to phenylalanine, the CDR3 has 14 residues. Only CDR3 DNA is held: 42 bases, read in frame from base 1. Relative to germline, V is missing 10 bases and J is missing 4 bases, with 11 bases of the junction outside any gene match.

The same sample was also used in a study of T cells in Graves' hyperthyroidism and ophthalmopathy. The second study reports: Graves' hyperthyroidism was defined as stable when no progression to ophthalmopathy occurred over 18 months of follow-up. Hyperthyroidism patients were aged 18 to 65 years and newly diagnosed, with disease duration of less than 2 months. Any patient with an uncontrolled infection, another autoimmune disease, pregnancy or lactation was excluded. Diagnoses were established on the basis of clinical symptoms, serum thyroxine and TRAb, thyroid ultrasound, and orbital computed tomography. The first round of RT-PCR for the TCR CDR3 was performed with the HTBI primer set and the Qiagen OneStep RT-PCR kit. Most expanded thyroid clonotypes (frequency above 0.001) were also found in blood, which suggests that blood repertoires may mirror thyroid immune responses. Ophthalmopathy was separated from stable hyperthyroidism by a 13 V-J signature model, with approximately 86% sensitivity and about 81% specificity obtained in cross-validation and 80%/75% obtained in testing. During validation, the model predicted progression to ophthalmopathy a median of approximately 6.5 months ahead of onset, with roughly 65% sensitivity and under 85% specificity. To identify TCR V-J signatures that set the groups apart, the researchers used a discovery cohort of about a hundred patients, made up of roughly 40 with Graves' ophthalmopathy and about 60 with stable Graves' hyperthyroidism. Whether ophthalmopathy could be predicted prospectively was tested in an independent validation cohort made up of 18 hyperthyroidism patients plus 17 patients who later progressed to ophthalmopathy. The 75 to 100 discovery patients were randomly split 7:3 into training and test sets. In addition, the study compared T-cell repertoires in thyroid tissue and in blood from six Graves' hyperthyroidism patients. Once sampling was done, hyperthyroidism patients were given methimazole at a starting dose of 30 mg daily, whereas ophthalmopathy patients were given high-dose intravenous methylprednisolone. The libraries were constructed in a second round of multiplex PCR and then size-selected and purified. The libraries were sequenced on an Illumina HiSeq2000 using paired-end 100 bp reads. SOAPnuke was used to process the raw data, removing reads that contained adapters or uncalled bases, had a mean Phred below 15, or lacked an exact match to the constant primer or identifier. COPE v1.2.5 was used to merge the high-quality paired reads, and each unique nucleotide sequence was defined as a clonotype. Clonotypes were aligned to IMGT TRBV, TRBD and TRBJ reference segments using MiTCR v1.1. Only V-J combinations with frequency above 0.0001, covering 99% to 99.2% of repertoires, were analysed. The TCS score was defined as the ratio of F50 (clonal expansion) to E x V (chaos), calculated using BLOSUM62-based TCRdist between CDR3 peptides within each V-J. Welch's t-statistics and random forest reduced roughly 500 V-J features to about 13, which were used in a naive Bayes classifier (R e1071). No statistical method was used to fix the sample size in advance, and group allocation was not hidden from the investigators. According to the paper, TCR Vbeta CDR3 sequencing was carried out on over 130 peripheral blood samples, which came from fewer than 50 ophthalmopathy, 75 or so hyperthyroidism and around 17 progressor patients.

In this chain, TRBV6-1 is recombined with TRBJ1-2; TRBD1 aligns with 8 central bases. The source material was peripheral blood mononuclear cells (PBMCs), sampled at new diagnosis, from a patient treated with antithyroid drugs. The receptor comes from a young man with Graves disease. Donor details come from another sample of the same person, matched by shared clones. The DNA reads TGTGCCACCCCCTTTCCAGGGGGCGTCTATGGCTACACCTTC. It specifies CATPFPGGVYGYTF.